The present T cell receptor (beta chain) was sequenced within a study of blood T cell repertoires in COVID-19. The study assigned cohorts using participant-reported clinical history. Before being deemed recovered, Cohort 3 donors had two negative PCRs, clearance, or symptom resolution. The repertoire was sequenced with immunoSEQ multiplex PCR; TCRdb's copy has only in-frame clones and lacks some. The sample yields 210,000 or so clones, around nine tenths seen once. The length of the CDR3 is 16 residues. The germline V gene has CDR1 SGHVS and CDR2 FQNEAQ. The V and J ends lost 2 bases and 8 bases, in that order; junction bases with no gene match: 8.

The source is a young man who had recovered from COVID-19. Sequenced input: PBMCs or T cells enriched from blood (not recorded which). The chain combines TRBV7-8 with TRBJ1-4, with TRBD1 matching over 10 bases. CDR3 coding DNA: TGTGCCAGCAGCTTAACCCGGACAGGGGGGGAAGAAAAACTGTTTTTT. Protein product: CASSLTRTGGEEKLFF.